This T cell receptor beta chain came from a study of OX40 agonist ivuxolimab in advanced cancers. With regard to this clone: Its antigen is not known.

Overall study findings and caveats: Certain nonresponders likewise exhibited a low normalized T-cell clonal expansion.

The protocol was immunoSEQ multiplex PCR, while the TCRdb copy is restricted to in-frame clones and leaves out a portion. The sample has about 18,000 clones; around three quarters are singletons. The receptor was derived from an adult with an advanced solid tumor such as melanoma, head and neck, liver or kidney cancer. This material consisted of CD4+ or CD8+ T cells sorted from blood, taken in a trial of the OX40 agonist ivuxolimab.

The CDR3 spells CASSYEGGSYNEQFF. The CDR3 DNA reads as TGTGCCAGCAGTTACGAAGGGGGCTCCTACAATGAGCAGTTCTTC. This chain joins TRBV6-6 and TRBJ2-1; D might be TRBD1 (6 bases). Deletions cut 2 bases from V and 0 bases from J, with 8 bases between. Germline V CDR1 and CDR2: MNHNY, SVGAGI (reference sequence). The CDR3 covers 15 residues.